The clone carrying this T cell receptor (beta chain) appeared a few times. Its antigen is undetermined. This sample stems from a study of CD8 T cells in Susac syndrome. Whole-study results and caveats: As acknowledged by the study, its TCR sequencing and HLA analysis included a relatively small number of individuals.

The authors sequenced TCR beta from blood CD8+ and CD4+ T cells. With random hexamers, roughly 0.45 to 1 ug RNA was reverse transcribed. The amplification used immunoSEQ multiplex PCR on TCR beta CDR3; it spanned 54 Vbeta and 13 Jbeta. One entry per CDR3 protein, called by TCRdb with MiXCR from the immunoSEQ multiplex PCR reads. The table includes some 120,000 distinct CDR3 sequences, less than 95% detected once. Per germline, CDR1 KGHSH and CDR2 LQKENI. The CDR3 is 14 residues long. Unmatched junction bases numbered 4, after V lost 3 bases and J lost 3 bases. The sequencing sample was made of CD4+ T cells from PBMCs. The gene calls are TRBV18 and TRBJ2-7; TRBD1 agrees at 8 bases. The sequence was collected from a human donor with multiple sclerosis. CDR3 DNA: TGTGCCAGCTCACCCCAGGGGGCTCTCTACGAGCAGTACTTC. Translation gives CASSPQGALYEQYF.